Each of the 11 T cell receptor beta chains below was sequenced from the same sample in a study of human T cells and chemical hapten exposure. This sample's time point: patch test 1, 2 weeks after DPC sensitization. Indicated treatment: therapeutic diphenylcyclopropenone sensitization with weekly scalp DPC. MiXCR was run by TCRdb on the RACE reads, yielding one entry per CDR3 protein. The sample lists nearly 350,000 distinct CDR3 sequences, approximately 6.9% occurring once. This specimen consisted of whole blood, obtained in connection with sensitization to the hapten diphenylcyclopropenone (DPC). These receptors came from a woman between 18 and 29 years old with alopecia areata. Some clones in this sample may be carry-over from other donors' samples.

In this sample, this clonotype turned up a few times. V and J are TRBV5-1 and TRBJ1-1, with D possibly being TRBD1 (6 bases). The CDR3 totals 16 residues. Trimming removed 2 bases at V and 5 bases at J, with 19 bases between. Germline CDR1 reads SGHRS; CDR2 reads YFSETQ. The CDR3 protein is CASSFNREAGKTEAFF. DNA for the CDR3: TGCGCCAGCAGCTTTAACAGGGAGGCCGGGAAGACTGAAGCTTTCTTT.

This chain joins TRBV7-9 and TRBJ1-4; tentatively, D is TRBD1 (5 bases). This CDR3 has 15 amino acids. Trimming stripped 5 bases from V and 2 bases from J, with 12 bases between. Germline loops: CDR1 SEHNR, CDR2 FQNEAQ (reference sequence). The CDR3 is CASSPREGTNEKLFF. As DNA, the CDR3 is TGTGCCAGCAGCCCGAGAGAGGGGACTAATGAAAAACTGTTTTTT.

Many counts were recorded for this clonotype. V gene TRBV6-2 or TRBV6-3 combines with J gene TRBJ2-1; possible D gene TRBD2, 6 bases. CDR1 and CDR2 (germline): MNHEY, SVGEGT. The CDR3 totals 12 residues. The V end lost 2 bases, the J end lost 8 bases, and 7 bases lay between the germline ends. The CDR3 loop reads CASSYPSDEQFF. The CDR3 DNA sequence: TGTGCCAGCAGTTACCCTAGCGATGAGCAGTTCTTC.

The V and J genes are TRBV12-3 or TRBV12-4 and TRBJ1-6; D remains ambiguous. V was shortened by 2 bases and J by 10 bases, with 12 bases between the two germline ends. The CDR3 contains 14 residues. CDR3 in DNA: TGTGCCAGCAGTTTAAGAGAGGGCGGCTCACCCCTCCACTTT. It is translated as CASSLREGGSPLHF.

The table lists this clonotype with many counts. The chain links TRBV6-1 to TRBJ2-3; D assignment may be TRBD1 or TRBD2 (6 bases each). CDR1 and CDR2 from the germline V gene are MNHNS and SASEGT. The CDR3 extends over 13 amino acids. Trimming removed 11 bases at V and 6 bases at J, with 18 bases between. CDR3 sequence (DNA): TGTGCCTCCCGTCTGGGGGGCGGGGATACGCAGTATTTT. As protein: CASRLGGGDTQYF.

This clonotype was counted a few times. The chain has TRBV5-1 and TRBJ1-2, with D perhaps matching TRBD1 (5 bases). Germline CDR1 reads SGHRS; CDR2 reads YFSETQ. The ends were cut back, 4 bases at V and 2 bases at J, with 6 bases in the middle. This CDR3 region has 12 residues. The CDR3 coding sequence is TGCGCCAGCAGCGAGGGGAACTATGGCTACACCTTC. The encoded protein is CASSEGNYGYTF.

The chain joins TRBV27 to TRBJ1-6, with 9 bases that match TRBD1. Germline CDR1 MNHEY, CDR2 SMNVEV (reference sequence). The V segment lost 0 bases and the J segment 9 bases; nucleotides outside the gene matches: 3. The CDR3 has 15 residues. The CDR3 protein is CASSLSGQGGSPLHF. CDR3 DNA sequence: TGTGCCAGCAGTTTATCGGGACAGGGTGGTTCACCCCTCCACTTT.

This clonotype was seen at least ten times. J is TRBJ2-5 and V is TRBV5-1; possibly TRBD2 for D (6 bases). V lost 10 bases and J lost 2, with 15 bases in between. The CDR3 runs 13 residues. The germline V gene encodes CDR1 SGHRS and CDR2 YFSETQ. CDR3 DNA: TGCGCCTCTATGGCGGCGGGGCAAGAGACCCAGTACTTC. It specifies CASMAAGQETQYF.

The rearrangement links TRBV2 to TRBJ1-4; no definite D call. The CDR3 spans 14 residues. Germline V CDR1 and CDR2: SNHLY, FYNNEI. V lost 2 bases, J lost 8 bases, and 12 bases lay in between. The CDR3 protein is CASSERELGEKLFF. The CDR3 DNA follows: TGTGCCAGCAGTGAACGGGAATTGGGGGAAAAACTGTTTTTT.

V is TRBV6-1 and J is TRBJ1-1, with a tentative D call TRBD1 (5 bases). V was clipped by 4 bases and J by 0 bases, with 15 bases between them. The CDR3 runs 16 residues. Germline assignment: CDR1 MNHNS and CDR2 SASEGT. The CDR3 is CASSGFRQFMNTEAFF. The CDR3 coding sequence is TGTGCCAGCAGTGGGTTCCGACAGTTCATGAACACTGAAGCTTTCTTT.

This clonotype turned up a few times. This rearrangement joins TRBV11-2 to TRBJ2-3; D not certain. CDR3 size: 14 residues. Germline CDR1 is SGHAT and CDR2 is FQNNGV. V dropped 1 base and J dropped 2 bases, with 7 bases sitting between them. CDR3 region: CASSLAEITDTQYF. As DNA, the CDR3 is TGTGCCAGCAGCTTAGCAGAGATCACAGATACGCAGTATTTT.